This T cell receptor (beta chain) derives from a study of T-cell memory formation after mild COVID-19. Study-level findings and limits: A subset of responding clones appeared in pre-infection memory, suggesting cross-reactive memory joined.

Germline values: CDR1 SGHAT, CDR2 FQNNGV. The CDR3 is made up of 15 amino acids. Trimming left V 5 bases short and J 2 bases short, with 13 bases between. The table lists this clonotype with a few counts. Its target is unknown. It was 5'RACE with constant-segment primers that produced the TCR alpha and TCR beta cDNA libraries, which carried sample barcodes and UMIs. From the 5' RACE reads, TCRdb called clonotypes with MiXCR, one entry per CDR3 protein. The sample has hundreds of thousands of distinct CDR3 sequences, roughly 21% seen once; the top ten hold around 9.2%. The rearrangement uses TRBV11-2 and TRBJ2-1; D is perhaps TRBD1 or TRBD2 (6 bases each). This clonotype was sampled from an adult woman who had mild COVID-19 (a few samples of this study predate the infection). Cell type and time point are not known. What was sequenced was PBMCs or a T cell subset sorted from them (not recorded which). The CDR3 is CASSTIRGPYNEQFF. The CDR3, as DNA: TGTGCCAGCAGCACAATACGGGGGCCCTACAATGAGCAGTTCTTC.